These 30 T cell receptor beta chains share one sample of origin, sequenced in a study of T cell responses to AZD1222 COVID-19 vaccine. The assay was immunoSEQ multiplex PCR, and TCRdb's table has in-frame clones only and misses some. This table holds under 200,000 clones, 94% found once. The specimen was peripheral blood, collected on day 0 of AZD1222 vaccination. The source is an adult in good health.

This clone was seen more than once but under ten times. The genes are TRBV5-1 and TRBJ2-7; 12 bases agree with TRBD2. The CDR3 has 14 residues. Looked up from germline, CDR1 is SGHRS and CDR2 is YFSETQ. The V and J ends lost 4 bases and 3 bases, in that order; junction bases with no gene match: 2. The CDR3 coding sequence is TGCGCCAGCAGCCAACTAGCGGGAGGCTACGAGCAGTACTTC. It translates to CASSQLAGGYEQYF.

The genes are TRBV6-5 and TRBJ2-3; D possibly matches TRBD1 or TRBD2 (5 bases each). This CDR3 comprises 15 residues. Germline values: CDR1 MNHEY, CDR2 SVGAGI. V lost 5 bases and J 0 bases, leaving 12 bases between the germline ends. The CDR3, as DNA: TGTGCCAGCAGTCGGGGCGGGTTTAGCACAGATACGCAGTATTTT. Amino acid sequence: CASSRGGFSTDTQYF.

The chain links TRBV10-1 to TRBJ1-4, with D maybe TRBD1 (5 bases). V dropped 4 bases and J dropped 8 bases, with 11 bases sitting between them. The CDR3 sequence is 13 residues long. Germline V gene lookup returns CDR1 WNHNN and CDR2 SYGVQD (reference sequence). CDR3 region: CASSGGRGEKLFF. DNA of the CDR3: TGCGCCAGCAGTGGGGGCCGAGGGGAAAAACTGTTTTTT.

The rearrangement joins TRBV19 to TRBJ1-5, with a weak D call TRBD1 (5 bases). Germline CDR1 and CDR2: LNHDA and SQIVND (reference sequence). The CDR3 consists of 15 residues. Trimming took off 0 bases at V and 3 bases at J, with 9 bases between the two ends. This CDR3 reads CASSIDGGFNQPQHF. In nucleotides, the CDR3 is TGTGCCAGTAGTATAGACGGGGGTTTCAATCAGCCCCAGCATTTT.

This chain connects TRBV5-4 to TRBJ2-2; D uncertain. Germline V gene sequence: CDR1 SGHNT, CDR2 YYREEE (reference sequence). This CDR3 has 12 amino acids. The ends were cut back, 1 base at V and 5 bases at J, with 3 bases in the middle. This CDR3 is CASSLSTGELFF. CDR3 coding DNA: TGTGCCAGCAGCTTGAGTACCGGGGAGCTGTTTTTT.

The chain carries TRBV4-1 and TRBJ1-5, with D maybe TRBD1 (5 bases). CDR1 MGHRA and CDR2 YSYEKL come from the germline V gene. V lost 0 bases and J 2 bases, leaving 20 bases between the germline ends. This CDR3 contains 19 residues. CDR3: CASSQDLATVFVGNQPQHF. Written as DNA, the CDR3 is TGCGCCAGCAGCCAAGACCTCGCGACAGTCTTTGTTGGCAATCAGCCCCAGCATTTT.

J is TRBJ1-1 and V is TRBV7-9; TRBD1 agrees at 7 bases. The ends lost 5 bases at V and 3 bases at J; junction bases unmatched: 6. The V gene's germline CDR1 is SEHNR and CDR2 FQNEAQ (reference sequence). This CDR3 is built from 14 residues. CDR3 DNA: TGTGCCAGCAGCCCCAACAGGGGTGACACTGAAGCTTTCTTT. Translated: CASSPNRGDTEAFF.

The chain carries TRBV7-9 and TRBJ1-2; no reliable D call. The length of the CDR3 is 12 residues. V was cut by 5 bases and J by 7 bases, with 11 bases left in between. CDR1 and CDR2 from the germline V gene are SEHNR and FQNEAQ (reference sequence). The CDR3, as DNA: TGTGCCAGCAGCGCAATCGGTGGTGGCTACACCTTC. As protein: CASSAIGGGYTF.

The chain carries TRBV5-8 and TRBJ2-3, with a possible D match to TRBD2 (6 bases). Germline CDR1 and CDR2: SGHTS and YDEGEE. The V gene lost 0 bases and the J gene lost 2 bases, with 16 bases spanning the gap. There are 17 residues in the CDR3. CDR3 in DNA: TGTGCCAGCAGCTTGGTGGAGGGTTCACCCGTCACAGATACGCAGTATTTT. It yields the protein CASSLVEGSPVTDTQYF. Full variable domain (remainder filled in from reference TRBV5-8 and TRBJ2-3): EAGVTQSPTHLIKTRGQQATLRCSPISGHTSVYWYQQALGLGLQFLLWYDEGEERNRGNFPPRFSGRQFPNYSSELNVNALELEDSALYLCASSLVEGSPVTDTQYFGPGTRLTVL.

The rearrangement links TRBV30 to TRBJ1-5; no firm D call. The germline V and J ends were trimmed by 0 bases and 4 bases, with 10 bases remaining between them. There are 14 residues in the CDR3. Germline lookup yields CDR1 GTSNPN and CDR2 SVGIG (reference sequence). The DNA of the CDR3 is TGTGCCTGGAGTGTAATGTCACTTAATCAGCCCCAGCATTTT. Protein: CAWSVMSLNQPQHF.

The CDR3 protein is CASGTGGEYYGYTF. CDR3 DNA: TGTGCCAGCGGAACAGGGGGCGAGTACTATGGCTACACCTTC. The chain employs TRBV28 and TRBJ1-2; 9 nucleotides align to TRBD1. The J segment lost 3 bases and the V segment lost 8 bases, leaving 7 bases of the junction unmatched. The CDR3 is made up of 14 amino acids. Per the germline V gene, CDR1 is MDHEN and CDR2 is SYDVKM.

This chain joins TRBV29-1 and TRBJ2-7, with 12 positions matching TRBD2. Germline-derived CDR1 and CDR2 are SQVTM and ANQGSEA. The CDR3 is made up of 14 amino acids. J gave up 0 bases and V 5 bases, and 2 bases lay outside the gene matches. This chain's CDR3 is CSVSTSGSSYEQYF. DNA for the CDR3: TGCAGCGTTTCGACTAGCGGGAGCTCCTACGAGCAGTACTTC.

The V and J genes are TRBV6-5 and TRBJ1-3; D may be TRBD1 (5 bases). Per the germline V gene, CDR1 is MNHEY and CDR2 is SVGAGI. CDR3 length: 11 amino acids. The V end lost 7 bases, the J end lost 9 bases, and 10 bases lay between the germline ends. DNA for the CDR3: TGTGCCAGCACTCAAGGGGCCACCATATATTTT. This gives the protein CASTQGATIYF.

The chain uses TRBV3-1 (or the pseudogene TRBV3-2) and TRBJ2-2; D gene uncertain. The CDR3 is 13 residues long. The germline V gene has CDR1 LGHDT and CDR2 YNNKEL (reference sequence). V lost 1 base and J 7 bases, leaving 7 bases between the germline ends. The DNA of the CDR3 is TGTGCCAGCAGCCAAGTAAACGGCGGGGAGCTGTTTTTT. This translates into CASSQVNGGELFF.

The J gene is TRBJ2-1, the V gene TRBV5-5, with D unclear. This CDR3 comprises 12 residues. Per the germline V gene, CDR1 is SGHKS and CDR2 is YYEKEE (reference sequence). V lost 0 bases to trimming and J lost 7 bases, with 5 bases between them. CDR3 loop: CASSLGRNEQFF. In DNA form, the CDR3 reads TGTGCCAGCAGCTTGGGTAGAAATGAGCAGTTCTTC.

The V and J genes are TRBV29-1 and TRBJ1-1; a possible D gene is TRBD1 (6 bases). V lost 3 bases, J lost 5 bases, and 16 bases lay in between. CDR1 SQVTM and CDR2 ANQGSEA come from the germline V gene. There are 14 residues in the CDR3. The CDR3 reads CSVEVNRVGTEAFF. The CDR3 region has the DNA TGCAGCGTTGAGGTAAACAGGGTTGGGACTGAAGCTTTCTTT.

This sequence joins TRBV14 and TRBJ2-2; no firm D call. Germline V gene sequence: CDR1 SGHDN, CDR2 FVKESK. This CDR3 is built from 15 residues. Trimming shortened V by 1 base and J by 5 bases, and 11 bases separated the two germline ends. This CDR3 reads CASSQALSRTGELFF. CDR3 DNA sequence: TGTGCCAGCAGCCAAGCCTTGAGCCGGACCGGGGAGCTGTTTTTT. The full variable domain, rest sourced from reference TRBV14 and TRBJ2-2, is EAGVTQFPSHSVIEKGQTVTLRCDPISGHDNLYWYRRVMGKEIKFLLHFVKESKQDESGMPNNRFLAERTGGTYSTLKVQPAELEDSGVYFCASSQALSRTGELFFGEGSRLTVL.

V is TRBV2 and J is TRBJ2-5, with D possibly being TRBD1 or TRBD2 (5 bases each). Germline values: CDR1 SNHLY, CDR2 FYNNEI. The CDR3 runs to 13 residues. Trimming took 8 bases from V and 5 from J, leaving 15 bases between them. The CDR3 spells CASDRGTGETQYF. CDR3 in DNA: TGTGCCAGCGACCGGGGCACGGGGGAGACCCAGTACTTC.

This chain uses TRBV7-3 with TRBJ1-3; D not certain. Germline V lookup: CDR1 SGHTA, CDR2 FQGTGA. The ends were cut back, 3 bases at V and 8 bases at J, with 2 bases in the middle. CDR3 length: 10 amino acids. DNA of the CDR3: TGTGCCAGCAGCTTGGACACCATATATTTT. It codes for CASSLDTIYF. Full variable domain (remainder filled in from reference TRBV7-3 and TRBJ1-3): GAGVSQTPSNKVTEKGKYVELRCDPISGHTALYWYRQSLGQGPEFLIYFQGTGAADDSGLPNDRFFAVRPEGSVSTLKIQRTERGDSAVYLCASSLDTIYFGEGSWLTVV.

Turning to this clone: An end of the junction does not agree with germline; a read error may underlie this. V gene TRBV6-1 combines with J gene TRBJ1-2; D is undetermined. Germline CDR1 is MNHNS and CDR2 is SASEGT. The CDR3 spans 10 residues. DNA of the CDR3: TGTGCCAGCAGTGACGGAGTACATTGGTTC. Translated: CASSDGVHWF.

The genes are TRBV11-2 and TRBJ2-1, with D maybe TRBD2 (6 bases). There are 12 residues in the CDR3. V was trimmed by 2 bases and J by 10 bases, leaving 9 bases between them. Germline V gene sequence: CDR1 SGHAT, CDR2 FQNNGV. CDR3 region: CASSLRAGEQFF. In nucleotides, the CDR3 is TGTGCCAGCAGCTTAAGAGCGGGCGAGCAGTTCTTC.

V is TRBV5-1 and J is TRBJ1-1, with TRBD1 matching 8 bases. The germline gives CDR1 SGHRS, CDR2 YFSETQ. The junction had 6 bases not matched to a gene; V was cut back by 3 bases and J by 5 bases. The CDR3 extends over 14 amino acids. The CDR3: CASSSYRGETEAFF. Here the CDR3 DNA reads TGCGCCAGCAGCTCCTACAGGGGGGAGACTGAAGCTTTCTTT. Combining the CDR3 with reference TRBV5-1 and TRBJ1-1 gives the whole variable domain KAGVTQTPRYLIKTRGQQVTLSCSPISGHRSVSWYQQTPGQGLQFLFEYFSETQRNKGNFPGRFSGRQFSNSRSEMNVSTLELGDSALYLCASSSYRGETEAFFGQGTRLTVV.

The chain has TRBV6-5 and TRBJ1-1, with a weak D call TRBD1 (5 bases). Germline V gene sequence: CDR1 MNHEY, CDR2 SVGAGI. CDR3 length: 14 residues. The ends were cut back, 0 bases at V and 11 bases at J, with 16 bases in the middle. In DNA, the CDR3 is TGTGCCAGCAGTTACTCGGGGTTCGATGGACACGCTTTCTTT. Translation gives CASSYSGFDGHAFF.

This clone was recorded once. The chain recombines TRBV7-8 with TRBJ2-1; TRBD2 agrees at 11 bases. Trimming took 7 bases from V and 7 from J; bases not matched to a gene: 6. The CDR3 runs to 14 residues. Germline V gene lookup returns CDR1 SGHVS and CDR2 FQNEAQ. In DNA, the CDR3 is TGTGCCAGCAACCCGGGACTAGCGGTGAATGAGCAGTTCTTC. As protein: CASNPGLAVNEQFF.

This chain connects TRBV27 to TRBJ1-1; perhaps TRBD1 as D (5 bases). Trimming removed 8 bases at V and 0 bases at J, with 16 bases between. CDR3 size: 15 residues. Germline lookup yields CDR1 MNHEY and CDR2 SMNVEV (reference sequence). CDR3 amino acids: CASALRGTMNTEAFF. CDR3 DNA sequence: TGTGCCAGCGCCCTGAGGGGCACTATGAACACTGAAGCTTTCTTT.

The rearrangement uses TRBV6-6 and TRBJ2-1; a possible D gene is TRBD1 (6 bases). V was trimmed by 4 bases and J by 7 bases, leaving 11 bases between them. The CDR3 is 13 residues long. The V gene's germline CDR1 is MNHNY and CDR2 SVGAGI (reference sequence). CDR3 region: CASSSGVRNEQFF. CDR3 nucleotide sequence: TGTGCCAGCAGTTCAGGGGTCAGGAATGAGCAGTTCTTC.

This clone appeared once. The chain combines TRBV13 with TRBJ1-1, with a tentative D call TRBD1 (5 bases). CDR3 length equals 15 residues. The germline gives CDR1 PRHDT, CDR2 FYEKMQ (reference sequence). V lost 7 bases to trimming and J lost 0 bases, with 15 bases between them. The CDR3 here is CASTDPRGVNTEAFF. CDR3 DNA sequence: TGTGCCAGCACCGACCCGCGGGGGGTGAACACTGAAGCTTTCTTT.

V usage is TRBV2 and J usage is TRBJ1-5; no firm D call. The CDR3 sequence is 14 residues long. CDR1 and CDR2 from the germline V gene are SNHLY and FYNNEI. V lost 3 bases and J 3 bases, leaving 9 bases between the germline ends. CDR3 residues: CASSDVQDNQPQHF. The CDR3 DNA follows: TGTGCCAGCAGTGATGTTCAAGACAATCAGCCCCAGCATTTT.

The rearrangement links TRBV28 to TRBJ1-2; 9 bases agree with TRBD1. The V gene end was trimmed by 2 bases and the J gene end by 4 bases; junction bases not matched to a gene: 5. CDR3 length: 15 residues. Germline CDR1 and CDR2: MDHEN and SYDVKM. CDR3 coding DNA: TGTGCCAGCAGTTTAAACACAGGGGGCGCCTATGGCTACACCTTC. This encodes CASSLNTGGAYGYTF.

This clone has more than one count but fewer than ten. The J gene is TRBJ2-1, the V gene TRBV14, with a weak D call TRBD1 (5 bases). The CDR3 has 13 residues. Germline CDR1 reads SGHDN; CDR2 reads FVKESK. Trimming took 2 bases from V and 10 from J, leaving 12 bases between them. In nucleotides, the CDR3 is TGTGCCAGCAGCCAATACATTAGGGGAGAGCAGTTCTTC. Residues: CASSQYIRGEQFF.